This TCR beta chain was documented in a study of T cells after yellow fever vaccination (dated by TCRdb to 2018 to 2020). The study in broad terms: Libraries from fractions with low cell numbers were prepared with the SMART-Seq v4 Ultra Low Input RNA kit. Bulk PBMC replicates and cell subsets were isolated from blood drawn at multiple timepoints before and after both primary and secondary immunization. To track T-cell clones before and after primary and booster YFV17D yellow fever vaccination, bulk TCR alpha and beta repertoires were sequenced longitudinally. Two healthy male donors made up the cohort, one aged 18 to 30 years and the other aged 30 to 39 years.

Worth noting for this clonotype: Its antigen is still unknown. Per-nucleotide qualities are absent, and no much larger clonotype sits a single base away.

Overall results and qualifications from the work: Only a couple of donors were included in the study, so the extent to which the findings can be generalized is limited. The secondary T-cell response was weaker than the primary response but faster, peaking on day 5 instead of day 15. Computational filtering was needed because FACS-sorted repertoires could contain abundant contaminating clonotypes from the bulk population. A small share of clonotypes occurred in both CD4 and CD8 compartments, likely arising from convergent recombination. After the booster, most clones that had expanded after primary vaccination were detected again (around 97% of CD4 and roughly 86% of CD8), suggesting broad maintenance of memory.

Trimmed from V: 5 bases; trimmed from J: 0 bases; junction bases lacking a gene match: 6. The CDR3, cysteine through phenylalanine, is 18 amino acids long. Kept here is only the CDR3 DNA, which spans 54 bases and is read in frame from base 1. According to the germline V gene (reference sequence), CDR1 reads LGHDT and CDR2 reads YNNKEL. The label giving this sample's treatment or condition can be read as: live attenuated yellow fever vaccine strain. PBMCs were isolated from peripheral blood using a standard Ficoll-Paque protocol. Dynabeads CD4 and CD8 positive selection kits were used to isolate the CD4 and CD8 T-cell fractions. TriZol was used to extract RNA from bulk PBMCs, from CD4 and CD8 fractions, and from dextramer-positive and dextramer-negative fractions. Instrument used: Illumina NovaSeq 6000. TCR cDNA was made using 5'RACE template switching, a step that added a universal primer site and unique molecular identifiers. Priming for cDNA synthesis came from both the TCR alpha and TCR beta constant segments. Library amplification used two PCR steps, and the second PCR step added sample barcodes and sequencing adapters. Sequencing of the libraries was done on either Illumina HiSeq 2500 (2x100 bp) or NovaSeq (2x150 bp). The authors processed their data as follows. Reads were demultiplexed and collapsed into UMI consensus sequences with MIGEC, and V(D)J alignment was performed with MiXCR. Using edgeR on replicate PBMC samples, clonotypes were called vaccine-responding if FDR was below 0.01 and the log2 fold change was above 5 up to day 15. CD4 or CD8 identity was assigned to each bulk clonotype according to whether the clonotype was present at higher abundance in the sequenced CD4 repertoire or the sequenced CD8 repertoire. TCRdb passed the public sequencing reads through fastp at Q25 and MiXCR, retaining productive beta sequences. Every distinct CDR3 protein forms one entry, paired with its most common genes and DNA. TCRdb, not the authors, supplied the V and J calls. For this sample the table gives 95,000 to 150,000 distinct CDR3 sequences, of which 12% to 15% were detected only once. The biggest ten clones account for roughly 41% of the sample.

The sequence joins TRBV3-1 to TRBJ2-5; 16 bases in the junction line up with TRBD2. This TCR derives from a man aged 18 to 35 who received the YFV17D yellow fever vaccine. Here the sequenced sample was CD8+ T cells sorted from PBMCs, taken 5 days after the yellow fever booster vaccination. The CDR3 is CASSIGTSGGADQETQYF. The bases are TGTGCCAGCAGCATAGGGACTAGCGGGGGGGCCGACCAAGAGACCCAGTACTTC.